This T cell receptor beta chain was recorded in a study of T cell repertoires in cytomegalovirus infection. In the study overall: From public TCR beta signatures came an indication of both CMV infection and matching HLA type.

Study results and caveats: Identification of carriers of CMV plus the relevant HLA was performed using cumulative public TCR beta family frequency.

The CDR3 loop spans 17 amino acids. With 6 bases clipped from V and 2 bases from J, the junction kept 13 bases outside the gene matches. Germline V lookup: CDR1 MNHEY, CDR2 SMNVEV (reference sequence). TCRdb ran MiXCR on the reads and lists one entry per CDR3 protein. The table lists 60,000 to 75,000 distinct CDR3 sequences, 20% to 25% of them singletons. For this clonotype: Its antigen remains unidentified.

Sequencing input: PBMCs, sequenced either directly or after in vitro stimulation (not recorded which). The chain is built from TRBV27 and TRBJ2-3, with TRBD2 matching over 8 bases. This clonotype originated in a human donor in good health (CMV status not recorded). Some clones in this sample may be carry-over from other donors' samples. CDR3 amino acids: CASSPGFSREVTDTQYF. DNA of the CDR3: TGTGCCAGCAGCCCGGGGTTCTCGCGGGAGGTCACAGATACGCAGTATTTT.